The rows below give T cell receptor beta chains drawn from one sample of a study of blood T cell repertoires in COVID-19. The table came from immunoSEQ multiplex PCR; TCRdb's copy has only in-frame clones and leaves some out. Of fewer than 350,000 clones in the sample, 75% to 90% were seen once. Sample: PBMCs or T cells enriched from blood (not recorded which). Receptors were obtained from a man between 60 and 70 years old who had recovered from COVID-19. CDR3s include the opening cysteine and the closing phenylalanine or tryptophan. Each record gives: J gene, clone size, V gene, D gene, CDR3 length, CDR3 DNA, CDR3 protein. A D gene is named only where the DNA matches it firmly. Expanded clones get a size class; other rows say once, few or many, or leave the size out.

TRBJ2-7,.,TRBV6-5,TRBD1,14,TGTGCCAGCAGTTTGGGGACAGGGGGCAGAGAGCAGTACTTC,CASSLGTGGREQYF
TRBJ2-1,.,TRBV19,.,14,TGTGCCAGTAGTATAACTAGGAGGGATAATGAGCAGTTCTTC,CASSITRRDNEQFF
TRBJ2-2,.,TRBV5-1,TRBD1,16,TGCGCCAGCAGCTCAGGACAGGGGGCCGGCACCGGGGAGCTGTTTTTT,CASSSGQGAGTGELFF
TRBJ1-1,once,TRBV19,.,16,TGTGCCAGTAGTATTGGGAGGGGCCCTATGAACACTGAAGCTTTCTTT,CASSIGRGPMNTEAFF
TRBJ2-3,.,TRBV19,TRBD2,17,TGTGCCAGTAGTCAGTTTCGAACTAGCGGCCACACAGATACGCAGTATTTT,CASSQFRTSGHTDTQYF
TRBJ1-1,few,TRBV29-1,TRBD1,11,TGCAGCGTACACAGGGGGACTGAAGCTTTCTTT,CSVHRGTEAFF
TRBJ2-7,.,TRBV10-3,.,13,TGTGCCATCAGGAACCCCCGGGAGTACGAGCAGTACTTC,CAIRNPREYEQYF
TRBJ1-5,.,TRBV28,.,15,TGTGCCAGCAGTTTAGGAGGTACCAGCAATCAGCCCCAGCATTTT,CASSLGGTSNQPQHF
TRBJ2-7,.,TRBV28,TRBD2,15,TGTGCCAGCAACCCCCCGGGGGGACTCTCCTACGAGCAGTACTTC,CASNPPGGLSYEQYF
TRBJ1-1,.,TRBV15,TRBD1,16,TGTGCCACCAGCACTAGGACAGGGGGATTGAACACTGAAGCTTTCTTT,CATSTRTGGLNTEAFF
TRBJ1-2,.,TRBV28,.,14,TGTGCCAGCAGCCTAGGGGAATCCGTTTATGGCTACACCTTC,CASSLGESVYGYTF
TRBJ2-5,.,TRBV12-5,TRBD1,15,TGTGCTAGTGGTAAGGGACAGGCCCTCCAAGAGACCCAGTACTTC,CASGKGQALQETQYF
TRBJ1-4,.,TRBV28,.,16,TGTGCCAGCAGCCCCGCGGGTCATACAACTAATGAAAAACTGTTTTTT,CASSPAGHTTNEKLFF
TRBJ2-3,.,TRBV27,.,14,TGTGCCAGCAGTCTACAGGGAACCACAGATACGCAGTATTTT,CASSLQGTTDTQYF
TRBJ2-7,once,TRBV11-2,TRBD1,15,TGTGCCAGCAGCTTAATCCCCGGACAGGCCTACGAGCAGTACTTC,CASSLIPGQAYEQYF
TRBJ1-4,.,TRBV5-1,.,13,TGCGCCAGCAGGACAGCAACTAATGAAAAACTGTTTTTT,CASRTATNEKLFF
TRBJ2-1,.,TRBV5-1,.,15,TGCGCCAGCAGCTTGGCGAAAGGGGTAGCCAATGAGCAGTTCTTC,CASSLAKGVANEQFF
TRBJ2-3,.,TRBV5-1,.,16,TGCGCCAGCAGCTTGAGAAGCGGAACGAGCACAGATACGCAGTATTTT,CASSLRSGTSTDTQYF
TRBJ2-2,.,TRBV5-1,.,15,TGCGCCAGCAGAACAACAGGGTTAGGCACCGGGGAGCTGTTTTTT,CASRTTGLGTGELFF
TRBJ2-7,.,TRBV6-2/TRBV6-3,TRBD1,15,TGTGCCAGCAGTCGACCGGGACAGGGTTCCTACGAGCAGTACTTC,CASSRPGQGSYEQYF
TRBJ2-2,.,TRBV9,TRBD2,18,TGTGCCAGCAGCGTAGAGGTTGGTAGCGGGAGGGACACCGGGGAGCTGTTTTTT,CASSVEVGSGRDTGELFF
TRBJ2-5,.,TRBV18,TRBD2,13,TGTGCCAGCTCACCGGGACTAGAAGAGACCCAGTACTTC,CASSPGLEETQYF
TRBJ1-2,.,TRBV15,.,15,TGTGCCACCAGCAGGGACAGACCCTCTAACTATGGCTACACCTTC,CATSRDRPSNYGYTF
TRBJ2-2,.,TRBV7-7,TRBD1,15,TGTGCTAGCAGCCCCCGGACAGGGAACACCGGGGAGCTGTTTTTT,CASSPRTGNTGELFF
TRBJ1-2,.,TRBV7-3,TRBD1,14,TGTGCCAGCAGCTCCGGACAGGCCGACTATGGCTACACCTTC,CASSSGQADYGYTF